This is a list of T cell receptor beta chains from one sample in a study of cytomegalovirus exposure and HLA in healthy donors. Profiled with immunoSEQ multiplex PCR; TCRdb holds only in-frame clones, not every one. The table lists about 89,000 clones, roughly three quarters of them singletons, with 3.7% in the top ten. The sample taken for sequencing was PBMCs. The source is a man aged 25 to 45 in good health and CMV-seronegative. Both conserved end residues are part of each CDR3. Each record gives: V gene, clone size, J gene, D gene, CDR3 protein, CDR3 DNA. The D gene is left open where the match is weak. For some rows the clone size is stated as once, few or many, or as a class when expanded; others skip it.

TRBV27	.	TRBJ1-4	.	CASRLSATNEKLFF	TGTGCCAGCCGACTTTCAGCAACTAATGAAAAACTGTTTTTT
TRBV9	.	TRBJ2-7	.	CASSVGSSTGEEQYF	TGTGCCAGCAGCGTAGGAAGTAGTACCGGTGAGGAGCAGTACTTC
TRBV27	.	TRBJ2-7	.	CASSLGDGRTYEQYF	TGTGCCAGCAGTTTAGGGGACGGGAGAACCTACGAGCAGTACTTC
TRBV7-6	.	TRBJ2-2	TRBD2	CASSSMGEAGAGTGELFF	TGTGCCAGCAGCTCGATGGGAGAAGCGGGGGCGGGTACCGGGGAGCTGTTTTTT
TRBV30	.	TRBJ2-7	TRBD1	CAWSRSDRRISLGQYF	TGTGCCTGGAGTCGTTCGGACAGGCGAATAAGTTTGGGGCAGTACTTC
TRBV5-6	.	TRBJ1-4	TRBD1	CASSGTGGGKLFF	TGTGCCAGCAGCGGGACAGGGGGAGGAAAACTGTTTTTT
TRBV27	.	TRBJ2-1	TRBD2	CASSYGKREVAYNEQFF	TGTGCCAGCAGTTACGGAAAGCGGGAGGTAGCGTACAATGAGCAGTTCTTC
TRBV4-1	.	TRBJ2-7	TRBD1	CASSQVPGGGEQYF	TGCGCCAGCAGCCAAGTACCAGGGGGCGGGGAGCAGTACTTC
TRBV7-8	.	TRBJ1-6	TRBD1	CASSTTGGNSPLHF	TGTGCCAGCAGCACGACAGGGGGAAATTCACCCCTCCACTTT
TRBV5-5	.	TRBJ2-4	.	CASSGGTRPGLAKNIQYF	TGTGCCAGCAGCGGCGGGACCCGCCCCGGGCTAGCCAAAAACATTCAGTACTTC
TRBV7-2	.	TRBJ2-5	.	CASSLMARQETQYF	TGTGCCAGCAGCTTAATGGCTCGACAAGAGACCCAGTACTTC
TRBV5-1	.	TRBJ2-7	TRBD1	CASSSGTGDYEQYF	TGCGCCAGCAGCTCCGGGACAGGGGACTACGAGCAGTACTTC
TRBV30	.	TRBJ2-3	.	CAWSVSLYTQYF	TGTGCCTGGAGTGTAAGCCTTTATACGCAGTATTTT
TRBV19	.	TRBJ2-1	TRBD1	CASSIMGQSHNEQFF	TGTGCCAGTAGTATAATGGGACAGAGTCATAATGAGCAGTTCTTC
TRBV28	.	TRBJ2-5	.	CASSSGEETQYF	TGTGCCAGCAGTTCCGGGGAAGAGACCCAGTACTTC
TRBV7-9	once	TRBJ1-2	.	CASSPQGATYGYTF	TGTGCCAGCAGTCCACAGGGAGCCACCTATGGCTACACCTTC
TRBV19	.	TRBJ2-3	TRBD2	CASSDQLAGRGDTQYF	TGTGCCAGTAGTGACCAGCTAGCGGGACGTGGAGATACGCAGTATTTT
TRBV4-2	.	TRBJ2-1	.	CASSQDLVASYNEQFF	TGTGCCAGCAGCCAAGATTTAGTAGCTTCCTACAATGAGCAGTTCTTC
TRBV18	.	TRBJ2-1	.	CASSPRAPYNEQFF	TGTGCCAGCTCACCACGGGCACCCTACAATGAGCAGTTCTTC
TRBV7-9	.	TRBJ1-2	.	CSSSLGGPRRGYTF	TGTTCCAGCAGCTTAGGCGGCCCTCGGAGGGGCTACACCTTC
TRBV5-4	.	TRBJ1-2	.	CASTTYGLGYGYTF	TGTGCCAGCACCACCTATGGACTGGGGTATGGCTACACCTTC
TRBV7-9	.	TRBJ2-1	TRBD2	CASTSPSGGAWNEQFF	TGTGCCAGCACCAGTCCTAGCGGGGGGGCCTGGAATGAGCAGTTCTTC
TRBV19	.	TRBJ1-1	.	CASSIVEQPFSEAFF	TGTGCCAGTAGTATTGTAGAACAGCCATTTTCTGAAGCTTTCTTT
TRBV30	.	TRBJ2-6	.	CAWSSDSGANVLTF	TGTGCCTGGAGCTCAGATTCTGGGGCCAACGTCCTGACTTTC
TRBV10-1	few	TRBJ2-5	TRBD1	CASSEGQAMAQYF	TGCGCCAGCAGTGAAGGACAGGCGATGGCCCAGTACTTC
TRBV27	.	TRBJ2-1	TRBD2	CASSPGGLAGDNEQFF	TGTGCCAGCAGTCCCGGTGGACTAGCGGGCGACAATGAGCAGTTCTTC
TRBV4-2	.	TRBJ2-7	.	CASSQDRRENYEQYF	TGTGCCAGCAGCCAAGATAGGCGGGAAAACTACGAGCAGTACTTC
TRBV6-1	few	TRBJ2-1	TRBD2	CASSSGRASGNEQFF	TGTGCCAGCAGTAGCGGGAGGGCCTCGGGCAATGAGCAGTTCTTC
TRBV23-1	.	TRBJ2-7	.	CASSPTGQEGYEQYF	TGCGCCAGCAGCCCCACGGGGCAGGAGGGTTACGAGCAGTACTTC
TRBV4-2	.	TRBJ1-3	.	CASSQRDSAGNTIYF	TGTGCCAGCAGCCAACGGGACTCTGCTGGAAACACCATATATTTT
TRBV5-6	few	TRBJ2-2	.	CASSQPLTFGELFF	TGTGCCAGCAGCCAACCTTTGACATTCGGGGAGCTGTTTTTT
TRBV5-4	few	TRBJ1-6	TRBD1	CASSLLGQVNSPLHF	TGTGCCAGCAGCCTCCTGGGACAGGTTAATTCACCCCTCCACTTT
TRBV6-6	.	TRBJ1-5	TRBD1	CASSLGTGRVGQPQHF	TGTGCCAGCAGCCTCGGGACAGGGCGTGTAGGGCAGCCCCAGCATTTT
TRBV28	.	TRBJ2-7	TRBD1	CASSPYIGGQGSYEQYF	TGTGCCAGCAGTCCATACATTGGAGGACAGGGCTCCTACGAGCAGTACTTC
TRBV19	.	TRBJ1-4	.	CASTVQAATNEKLFF	TGTGCCAGTACCGTACAGGCTGCAACTAATGAAAAACTGTTTTTT
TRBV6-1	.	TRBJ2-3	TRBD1	CASSEAAGGSTDTQYF	TGTGCCAGCAGTGAAGCGGCAGGGGGAAGCACAGATACGCAGTATTTT
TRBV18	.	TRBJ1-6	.	CASSPTVRGASYNSPLHF	TGTGCCAGCTCACCCACCGTCCGGGGGGCCTCCTATAATTCACCCCTCCACTTT
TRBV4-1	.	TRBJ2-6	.	CASSPSGGAPHSGANVLTF	TGCGCCAGCAGCCCCAGTGGCGGAGCGCCTCACTCTGGGGCCAACGTCCTGACTTTC
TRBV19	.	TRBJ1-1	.	CASSEQVNTEAFF	TGTGCCAGTAGTGAACAGGTAAACACTGAAGCTTTCTTT
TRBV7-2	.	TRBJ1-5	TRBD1	CASSLQGGDQPQHF	TGTGCCAGCAGCTTACAGGGGGGTGATCAGCCCCAGCATTTT
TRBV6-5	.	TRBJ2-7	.	CASSYSKGLSYEQYF	TGTGCCAGCAGTTACTCCAAGGGGCTGAGTTACGAGCAGTACTTC
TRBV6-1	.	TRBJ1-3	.	CASLIGSSGGNTIYF	TGTGCCAGCCTGATCGGCAGTTCGGGTGGAAACACCATATATTTT
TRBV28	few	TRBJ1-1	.	CASSLRQPEAFF	TGTGCCAGCAGTTTAAGACAGCCTGAAGCTTTCTTT
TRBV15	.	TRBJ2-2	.	CATSRGWGDTGELFF	TGTGCCACCAGTCGGGGTTGGGGTGACACCGGGGAGCTGTTTTTT
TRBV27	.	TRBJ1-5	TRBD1	CASRENRGQPQHF	TGTGCCAGCAGAGAGAACAGGGGTCAGCCCCAGCATTTT
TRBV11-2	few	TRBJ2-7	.	CASSLPSYEQYF	TGTGCCAGCAGCCTACCGAGCTACGAGCAGTACTTC
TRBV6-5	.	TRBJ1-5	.	CASSRHSSNQPQHF	TGTGCCAGCAGCCGACATAGTAGCAATCAGCCCCAGCATTTT
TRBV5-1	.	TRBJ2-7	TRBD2	CASSPRTSGYSSYEQYF	TGCGCCAGCAGCCCCCGGACTAGCGGGTACAGCTCCTACGAGCAGTACTTC
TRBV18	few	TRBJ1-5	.	CASRDKSVGQPQHF	TGTGCCAGCCGGGACAAATCTGTTGGACAGCCCCAGCATTTT
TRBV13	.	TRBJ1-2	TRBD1	CASSPPLAGGVVGYTF	TGTGCCAGCAGCCCCCCCCTGGCAGGGGGCGTCGTAGGCTACACCTTC
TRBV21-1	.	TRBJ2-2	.	CASSKASFPSKVTKGNGELFF	TGTGCCAGCAGCAAAGCGTCTTTTCCGTCGAAGGTTACGAAGGGGAACGGGGAGCTGTTTTTT
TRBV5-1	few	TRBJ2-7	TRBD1	CASSPRAGQGVYEQYF	TGCGCCAGCAGCCCTAGGGCCGGACAGGGGGTATACGAGCAGTACTTC
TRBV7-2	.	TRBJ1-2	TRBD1	CASSLFGQGNGYTF	TGTGCCAGCAGCTTATTCGGACAGGGCAATGGCTACACCTTC